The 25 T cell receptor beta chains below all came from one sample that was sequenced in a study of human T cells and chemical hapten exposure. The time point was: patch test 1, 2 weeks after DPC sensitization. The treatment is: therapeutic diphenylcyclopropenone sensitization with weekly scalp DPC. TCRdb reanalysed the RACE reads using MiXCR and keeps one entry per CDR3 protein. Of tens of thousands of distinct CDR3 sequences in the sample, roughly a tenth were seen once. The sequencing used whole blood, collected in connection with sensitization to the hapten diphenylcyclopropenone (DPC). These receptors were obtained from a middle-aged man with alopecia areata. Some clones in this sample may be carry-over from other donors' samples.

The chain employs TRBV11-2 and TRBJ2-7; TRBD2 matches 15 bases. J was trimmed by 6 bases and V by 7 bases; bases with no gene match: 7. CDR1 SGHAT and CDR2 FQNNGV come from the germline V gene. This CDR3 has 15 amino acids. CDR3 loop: CASNPGLAGGGEQYF. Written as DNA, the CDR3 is TGTGCCAGCAACCCGGGACTAGCGGGAGGCGGCGAGCAGTACTTC.

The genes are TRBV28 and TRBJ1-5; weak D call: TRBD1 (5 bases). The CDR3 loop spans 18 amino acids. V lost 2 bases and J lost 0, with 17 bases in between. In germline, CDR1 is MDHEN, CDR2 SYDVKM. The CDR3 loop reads CASSLPPLGPYSNQPQHF. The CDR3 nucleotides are TGTGCCAGCAGTTTACCTCCCCTGGGGCCTTATAGCAATCAGCCCCAGCATTTT.

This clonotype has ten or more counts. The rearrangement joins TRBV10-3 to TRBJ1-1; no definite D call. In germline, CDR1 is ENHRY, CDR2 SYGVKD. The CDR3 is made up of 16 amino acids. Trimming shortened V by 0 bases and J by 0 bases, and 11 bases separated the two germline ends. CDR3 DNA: TGTGCCATCAGTGAGTCGGGCGGGTTGATGAACACTGAAGCTTTCTTT. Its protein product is CAISESGGLMNTEAFF.

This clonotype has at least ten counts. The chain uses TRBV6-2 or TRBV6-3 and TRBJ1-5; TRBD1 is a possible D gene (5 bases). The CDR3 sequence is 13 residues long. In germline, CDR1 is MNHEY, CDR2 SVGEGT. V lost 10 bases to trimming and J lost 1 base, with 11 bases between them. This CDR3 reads CATWRDSNQPQHF. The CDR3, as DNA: TGTGCCACCTGGCGGGACAGCAATCAGCCCCAGCATTTT.

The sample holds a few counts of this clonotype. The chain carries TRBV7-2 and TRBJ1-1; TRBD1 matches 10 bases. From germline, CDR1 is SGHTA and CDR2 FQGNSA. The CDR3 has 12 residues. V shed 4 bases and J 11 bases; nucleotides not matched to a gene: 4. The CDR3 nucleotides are TGTGCCAGCAGCTGGACAGGGGGAGCCGCTTTCTTT. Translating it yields CASSWTGGAAFF.

The CDR3: CASSEETAYGYTF. Here the CDR3 DNA reads TGTGCCAGCAGCGAAGAGACCGCTTATGGCTACACCTTC. The V call is TRBV7-9, the J call TRBJ1-2, with unresolved D. Germline lookup yields CDR1 SEHNR and CDR2 FQNEAQ (reference sequence). This CDR3 has 13 amino acids. Trimming took 5 bases from V and 5 from J, leaving 12 bases between them.

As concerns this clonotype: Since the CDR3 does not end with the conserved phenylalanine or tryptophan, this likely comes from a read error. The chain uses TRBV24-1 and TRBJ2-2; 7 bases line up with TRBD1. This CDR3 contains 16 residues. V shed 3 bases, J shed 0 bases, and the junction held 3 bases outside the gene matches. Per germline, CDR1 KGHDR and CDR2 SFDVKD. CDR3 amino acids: CATSDRQGSNTGELFV. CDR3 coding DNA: TGTGCCACCAGTGATAGACAGGGATCGAACACCGGGGAGCTGTTTGTT.

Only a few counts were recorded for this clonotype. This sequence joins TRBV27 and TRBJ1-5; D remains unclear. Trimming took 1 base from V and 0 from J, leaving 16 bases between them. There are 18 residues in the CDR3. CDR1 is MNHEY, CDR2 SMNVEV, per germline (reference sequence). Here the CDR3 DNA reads TGTGCCAGCAGTTTATTCTGGGCCCCCTGGGATAGCAATCAGCCCCAGCATTTT. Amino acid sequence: CASSLFWAPWDSNQPQHF.

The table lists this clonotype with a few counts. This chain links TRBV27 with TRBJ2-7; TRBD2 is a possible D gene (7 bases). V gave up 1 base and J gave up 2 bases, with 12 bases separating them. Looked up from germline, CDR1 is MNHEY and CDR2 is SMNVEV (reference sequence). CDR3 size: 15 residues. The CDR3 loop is CASSLLAGAPYEQYF. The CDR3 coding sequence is TGTGCCAGCAGTTTATTGGCGGGGGCTCCCTACGAGCAGTACTTC.

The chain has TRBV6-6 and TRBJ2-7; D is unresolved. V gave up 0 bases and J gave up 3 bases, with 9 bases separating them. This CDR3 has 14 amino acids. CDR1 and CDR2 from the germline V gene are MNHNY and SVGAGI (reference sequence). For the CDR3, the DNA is TGTGCCAGCAGTTACTCCCCCCCGGTCTACGAGCAGTACGTC. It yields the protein CASSYSPPVYEQYV.

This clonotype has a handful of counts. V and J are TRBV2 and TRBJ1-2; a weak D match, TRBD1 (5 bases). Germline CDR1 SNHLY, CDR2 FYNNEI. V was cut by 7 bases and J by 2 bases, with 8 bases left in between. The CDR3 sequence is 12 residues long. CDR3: CASKGNNYGYTF. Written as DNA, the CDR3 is TGTGCCAGCAAGGGGAACAACTATGGCTACACCTTC.

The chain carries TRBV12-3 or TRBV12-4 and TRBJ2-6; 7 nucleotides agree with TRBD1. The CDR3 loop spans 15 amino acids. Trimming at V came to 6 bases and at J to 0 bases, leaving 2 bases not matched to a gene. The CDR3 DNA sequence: TGTGCCAGCAGCTACAGGGGCTCTGGGGCCAACGTCCTGACTTTC. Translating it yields CASSYRGSGANVLTF.

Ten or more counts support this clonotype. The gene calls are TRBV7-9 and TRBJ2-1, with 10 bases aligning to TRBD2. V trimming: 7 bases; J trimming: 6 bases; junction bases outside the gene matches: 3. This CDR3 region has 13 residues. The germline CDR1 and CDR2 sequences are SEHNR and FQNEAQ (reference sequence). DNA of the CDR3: TGTGCCAGCATGAGCGGGAGGGCCAATGAGCAGTTCTTC. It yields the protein CASMSGRANEQFF.

The chain's CDR3 is CASSFGLNTEAFF. Here the CDR3 DNA reads TGTGCCAGCAGCTTTGGGTTGAACACTGAAGCTTTCTTT. V and J are TRBV11-1 and TRBJ1-1; D not certain. Trimming removed 3 bases from V and 0 bases from J, with 5 bases in between. CDR1 and CDR2 (germline): SGHAT, FQDESV (reference sequence). The CDR3 is made up of 13 amino acids.

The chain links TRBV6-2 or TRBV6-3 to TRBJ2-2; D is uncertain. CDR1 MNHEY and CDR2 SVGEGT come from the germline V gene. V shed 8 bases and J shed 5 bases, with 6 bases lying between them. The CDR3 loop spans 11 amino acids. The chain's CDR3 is CASGVTGELFF. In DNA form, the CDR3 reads TGTGCCAGCGGAGTAACCGGGGAGCTGTTTTTT.

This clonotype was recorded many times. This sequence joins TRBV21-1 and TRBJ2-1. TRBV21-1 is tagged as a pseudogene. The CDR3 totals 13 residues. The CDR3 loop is CASSKGDPNEQFF. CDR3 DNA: TGTGCCAGCAGCAAAGGCGATCCGAATGAGCAGTTCTTC.

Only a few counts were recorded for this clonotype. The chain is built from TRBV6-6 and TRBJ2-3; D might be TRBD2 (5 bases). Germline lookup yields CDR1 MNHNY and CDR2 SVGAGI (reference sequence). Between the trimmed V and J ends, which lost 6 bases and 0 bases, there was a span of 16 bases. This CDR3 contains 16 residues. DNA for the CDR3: TGTGCCAGCAGATTGGCCAGCGGAGCTAGCACAGATACGCAGTATTTT. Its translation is CASRLASGASTDTQYF.

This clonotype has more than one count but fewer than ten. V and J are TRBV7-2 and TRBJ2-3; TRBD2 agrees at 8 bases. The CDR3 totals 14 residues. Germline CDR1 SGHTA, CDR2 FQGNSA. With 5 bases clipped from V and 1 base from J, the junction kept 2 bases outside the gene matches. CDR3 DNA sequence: TGTGCCAGCAGCCAGACTAGCGGCACAGATACGCAGTATTTT. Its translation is CASSQTSGTDTQYF.

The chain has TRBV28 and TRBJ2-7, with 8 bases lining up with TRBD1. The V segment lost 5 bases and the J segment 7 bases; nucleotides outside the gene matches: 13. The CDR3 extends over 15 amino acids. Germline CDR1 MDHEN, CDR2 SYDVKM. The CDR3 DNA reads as TGTGCCAGCAGTCTAGGGTCGACAGGGGCGGGTGAGCAGTACGTC. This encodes CASSLGSTGAGEQYV.

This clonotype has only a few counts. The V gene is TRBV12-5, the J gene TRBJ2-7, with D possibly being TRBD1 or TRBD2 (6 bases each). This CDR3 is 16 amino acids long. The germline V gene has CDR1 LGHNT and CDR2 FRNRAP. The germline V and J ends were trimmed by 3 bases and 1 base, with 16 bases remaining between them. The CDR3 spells CASGFGKGGGSYEQYV. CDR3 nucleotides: TGTGCTAGTGGTTTTGGGAAAGGGGGAGGTTCCTACGAGCAGTACGTC.

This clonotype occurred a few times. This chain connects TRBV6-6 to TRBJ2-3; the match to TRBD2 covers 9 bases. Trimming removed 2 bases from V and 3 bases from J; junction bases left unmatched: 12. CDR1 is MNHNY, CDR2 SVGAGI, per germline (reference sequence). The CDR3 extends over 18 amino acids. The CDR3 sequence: CASSYNKGTSGLTDTQYF. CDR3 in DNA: TGTGCCAGCAGTTACAATAAGGGCACTAGCGGGCTAACAGATACGCAGTATTTT.

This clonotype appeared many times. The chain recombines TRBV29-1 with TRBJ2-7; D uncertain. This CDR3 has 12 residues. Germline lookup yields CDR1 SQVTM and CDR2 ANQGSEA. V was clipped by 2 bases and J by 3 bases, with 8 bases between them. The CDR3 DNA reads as TGCAGCGTTGAAATACGTGGCTACGAGCAGTACTTC. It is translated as CSVEIRGYEQYF.

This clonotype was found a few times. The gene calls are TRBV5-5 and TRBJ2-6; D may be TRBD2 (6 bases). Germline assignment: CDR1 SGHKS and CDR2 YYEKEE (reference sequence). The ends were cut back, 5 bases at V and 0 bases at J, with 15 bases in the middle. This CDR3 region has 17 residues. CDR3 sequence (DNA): TGTGCCAGCAGTTCCTTTGGGACTCCCTCTGGGGCCAACGTCCTGACTTTC. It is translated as CASSSFGTPSGANVLTF.

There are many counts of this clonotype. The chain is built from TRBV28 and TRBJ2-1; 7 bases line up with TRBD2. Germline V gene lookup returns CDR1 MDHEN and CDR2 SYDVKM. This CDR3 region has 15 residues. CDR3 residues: CGALSTGGGYNEQFF. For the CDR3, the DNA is TGTGGGGCCCTATCGACGGGGGGTGGTTACAATGAGCAGTTCTTC.

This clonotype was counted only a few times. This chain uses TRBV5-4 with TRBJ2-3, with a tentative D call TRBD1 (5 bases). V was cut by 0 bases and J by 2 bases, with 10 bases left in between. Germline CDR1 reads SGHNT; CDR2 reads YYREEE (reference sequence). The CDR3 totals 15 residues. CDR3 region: CASSLAGMNTDTQYF. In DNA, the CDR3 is TGTGCCAGCAGCTTGGCAGGGATGAACACAGATACGCAGTATTTT. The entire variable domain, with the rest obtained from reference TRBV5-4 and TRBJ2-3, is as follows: ETGVTQSPTHLIKTRGQQVTLRCSSQSGHNTVSWYQQALGQGPQFIFQYYREEENGRGNFPPRFSGLQFPNYSSELNVNALELDDSALYLCASSLAGMNTDTQYFGPGTRLTVL.